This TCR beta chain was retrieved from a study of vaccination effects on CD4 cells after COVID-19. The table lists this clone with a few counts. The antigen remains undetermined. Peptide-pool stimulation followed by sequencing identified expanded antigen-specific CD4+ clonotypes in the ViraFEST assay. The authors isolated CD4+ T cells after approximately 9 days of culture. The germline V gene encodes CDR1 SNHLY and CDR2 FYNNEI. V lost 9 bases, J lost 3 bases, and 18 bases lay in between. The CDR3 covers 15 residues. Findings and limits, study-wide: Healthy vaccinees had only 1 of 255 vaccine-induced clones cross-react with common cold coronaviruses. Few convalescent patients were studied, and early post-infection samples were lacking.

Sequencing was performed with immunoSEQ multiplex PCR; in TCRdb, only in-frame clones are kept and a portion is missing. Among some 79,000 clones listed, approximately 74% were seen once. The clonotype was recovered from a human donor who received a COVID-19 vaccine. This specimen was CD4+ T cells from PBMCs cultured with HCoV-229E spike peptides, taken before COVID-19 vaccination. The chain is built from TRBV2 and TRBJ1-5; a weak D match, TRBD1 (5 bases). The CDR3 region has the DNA TGTGCCAGTGACTGGAGCCGAGGGGACAATCAGCCCCAGCATTTT. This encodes CASDWSRGDNQPQHF.